Detailed here is one TCR beta chain. This entry belongs to a study of shared clonotypes between healthy human individuals. Repertoires were generated with immunoSEQ multiplex PCR, while TCRdb's copy carries only in-frame clones and drops some. The sample holds more than 2,000,000 clones, 85% to 95% seen once. V was trimmed by 5 bases and J by 1 base, leaving 8 bases between them. CDR3 length: 13 residues. Germline V gene sequence: CDR1 SGHTA, CDR2 FQGNSA. The clonotype comes from a man between 18 and 35 years old in good health. The chain employs TRBV7-2 and TRBJ1-2, with D possibly matching TRBD1 (6 bases). The sample consisted of naive CD4+ T cells sorted from blood. Subset denoted: CD45RA+ positively selected. In DNA form, the CDR3 reads TGTGCCAGCAGCATGGACAGTAACTATGGCTACACCTTC. Its protein product is CASSMDSNYGYTF.